The 10 T cell receptor beta chains in this list originate from one sample, sequenced in a study of blood T cell repertoires in COVID-19. Sequencing was performed with immunoSEQ multiplex PCR; in TCRdb, only in-frame clones are kept and a portion is missing. The table includes a few hundred thousand clones, nearly 90% detected once. What was sequenced was PBMCs or T cells enriched from blood (not recorded which). These receptor sequences come from a woman in her 30s who had recovered from COVID-19.

The gene calls are TRBV19 and TRBJ1-1; D remains unclear. Per the germline V gene, CDR1 is LNHDA and CDR2 is SQIVND (reference sequence). The CDR3 runs to 14 residues. The ends were cut back, 3 bases at V and 4 bases at J, with 12 bases in the middle. CDR3 nucleotide sequence: TGTGCCAGTAGTATTGTCGGAGCCCCCACTGAAGCTTTCTTT. Its translation is CASSIVGAPTEAFF.

The rearrangement joins TRBV18 to TRBJ2-7; D is possibly TRBD2 (6 bases). The germline V gene has CDR1 KGHSH and CDR2 LQKENI. V lost 3 bases to trimming and J lost 2 bases, with 17 bases between them. This CDR3 has 16 residues. CDR3 sequence (DNA): TGTGCCAGCTCACCTGAGGGCACCGGGGGACCCTACGAGCAGTACTTC. This codes for CASSPEGTGGPYEQYF.

The chain uses TRBV5-4 and TRBJ2-5; TRBD1 agrees at 11 bases. The CDR3 has 17 amino acids. V shed 5 bases, J shed 3 bases, and the junction held 12 bases outside the gene matches. CDR1 and CDR2 from the germline V gene are SGHNT and YYREEE (reference sequence). The CDR3 here is CASRPGPGTGGEETQYF. CDR3 in DNA: TGTGCCAGCAGACCGGGGCCCGGGACAGGGGGGGAAGAGACCCAGTACTTC.

The rearrangement joins TRBV19 to TRBJ1-2; 7 nucleotides agree with TRBD1. V shed 1 base, J shed 2 bases, and the junction held 16 bases outside the gene matches. Germline CDR1 reads LNHDA; CDR2 reads SQIVND (reference sequence). There are 19 residues in the CDR3. The CDR3 nucleotides read TGTGCCAGTAGTATAGGAACCGGGACAGTCAGCCCCCGGAACTATGGCTACACCTTC. Protein sequence: CASSIGTGTVSPRNYGYTF.

This rearrangement joins TRBV3-1 (or the pseudogene TRBV3-2) to TRBJ1-6, with TRBD1 matching 7 bases. Germline CDR1 reads LGHDT; CDR2 reads YNNKEL (reference sequence). The CDR3 extends over 14 amino acids. After removal of 5 bases from V and 7 bases from J, the junction contained 5 bases not matched to a gene. In DNA, the CDR3 is TGTGCCAGCAGCAATACAGGGGCCAATTCACCCCTCCACTTT. Its protein is CASSNTGANSPLHF.

V and J are TRBV9 and TRBJ1-1; possible D gene TRBD1, 6 bases. Germline CDR1 is SGDLS and CDR2 is YYNGEE. V lost 0 bases and J 4 bases, leaving 13 bases between the germline ends. The CDR3 length is 15 residues. The CDR3 loop is CASSVAWGGTTEAFF. Here the CDR3 DNA reads TGTGCCAGCAGCGTAGCTTGGGGGGGCACCACTGAAGCTTTCTTT.

V is TRBV2 and J is TRBJ1-2; D uncertain. In germline, CDR1 is SNHLY, CDR2 FYNNEI. This CDR3 has 14 amino acids. V was cut by 7 bases and J by 8 bases, with 20 bases left in between. Here the CDR3 DNA reads TGTGCCAGCATTGGCGGCAGTTCCAGGAGGGGCTACACCTTC. Translation gives CASIGGSSRRGYTF.

The chain is built from TRBV11-2 and TRBJ2-7; D may be TRBD1 (7 bases). CDR1 and CDR2 (germline): SGHAT, FQNNGV. The CDR3 is 15 residues long. Trimming removed 5 bases from V and 2 bases from J, with 16 bases in between. The DNA for the CDR3 is TGTGCCAGCAGCCAGGGGGGTGGGGTGGCCTACGAGCAGTACTTC. Protein product: CASSQGGGVAYEQYF.

As to this clone: This CDR3 is also generated by other DNA sequences in the sample. The chain combines TRBV7-2 with TRBJ1-5; maybe TRBD1 (5 bases). The CDR3 spans 14 residues. Per the germline V gene, CDR1 is SGHTA and CDR2 is FQGNSA. V was clipped by 0 bases and J by 2 bases, with 5 bases between them. The DNA for the CDR3 is TGTGCCAGCAGCTTAGCAGGGGGCAATCAGCCCCAGCATTTT. It encodes CASSLAGGNQPQHF.

This clone appeared once. The chain is built from TRBV20-1 and TRBJ1-2; TRBD1 matches 8 bases. Germline CDR1 is DFQATT and CDR2 is SNEGSKA (reference sequence). The CDR3 is made up of 11 amino acids. The trim removed 5 bases at V and 10 bases at J, leaving 6 bases unmatched. In DNA form, the CDR3 reads TGCAGTGCTCCAAAGGACAGGGCCTACACCTTC. Protein sequence: CSAPKDRAYTF.